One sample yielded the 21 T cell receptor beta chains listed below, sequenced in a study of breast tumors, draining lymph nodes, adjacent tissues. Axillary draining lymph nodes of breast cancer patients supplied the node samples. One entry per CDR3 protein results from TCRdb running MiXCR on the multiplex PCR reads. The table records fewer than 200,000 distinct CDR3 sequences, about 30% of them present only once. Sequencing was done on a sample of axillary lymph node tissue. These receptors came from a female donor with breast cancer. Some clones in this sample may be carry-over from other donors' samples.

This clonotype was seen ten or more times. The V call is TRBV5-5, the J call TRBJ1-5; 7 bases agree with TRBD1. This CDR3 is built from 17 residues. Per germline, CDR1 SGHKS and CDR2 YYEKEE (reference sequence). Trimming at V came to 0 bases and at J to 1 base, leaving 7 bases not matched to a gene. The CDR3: CASSLGTGGGSNQPQHF. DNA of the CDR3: TGTGCCAGCAGCTTGGGGACAGGAGGCGGGAGCAATCAGCCCCAGCATTTT.

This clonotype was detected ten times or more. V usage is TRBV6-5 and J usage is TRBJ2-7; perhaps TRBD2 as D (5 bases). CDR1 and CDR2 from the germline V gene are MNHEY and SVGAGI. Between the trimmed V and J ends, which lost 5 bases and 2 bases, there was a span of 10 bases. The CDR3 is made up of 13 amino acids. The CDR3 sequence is CASSVQEAYEQYF. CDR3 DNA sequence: TGTGCCAGCAGTGTCCAGGAGGCCTACGAGCAGTACTTC.

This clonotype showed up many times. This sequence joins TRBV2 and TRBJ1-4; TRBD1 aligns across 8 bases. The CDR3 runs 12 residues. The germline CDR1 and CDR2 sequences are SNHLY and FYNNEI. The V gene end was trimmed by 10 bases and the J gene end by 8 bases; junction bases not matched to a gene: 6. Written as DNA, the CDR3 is TGTGCCACAGGACAGGGTGACGAAAAACTGTTTTTT. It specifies CATGQGDEKLFF.

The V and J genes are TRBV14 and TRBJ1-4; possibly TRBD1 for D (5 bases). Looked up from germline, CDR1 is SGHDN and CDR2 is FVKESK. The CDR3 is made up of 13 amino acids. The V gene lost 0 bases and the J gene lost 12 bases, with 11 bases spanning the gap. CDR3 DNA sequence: TGTGCCAGCAGCCAAGATATCAGGGACGAACTGTTTTTT. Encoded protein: CASSQDIRDELFF. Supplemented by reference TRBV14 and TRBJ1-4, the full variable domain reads EAGVTQFPSHSVIEKGQTVTLRCDPISGHDNLYWYRRVMGKEIKFLLHFVKESKQDESGMPNNRFLAERTGGTYSTLKVQPAELEDSGVYFCASSQDIRDELFFGSGTQLSVL.

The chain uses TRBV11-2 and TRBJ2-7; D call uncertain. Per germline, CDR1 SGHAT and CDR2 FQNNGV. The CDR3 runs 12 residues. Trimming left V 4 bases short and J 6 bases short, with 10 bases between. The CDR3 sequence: CASSSAPREQYF. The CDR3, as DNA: TGTGCCAGCAGCTCGGCCCCACGCGAGCAGTACTTC.

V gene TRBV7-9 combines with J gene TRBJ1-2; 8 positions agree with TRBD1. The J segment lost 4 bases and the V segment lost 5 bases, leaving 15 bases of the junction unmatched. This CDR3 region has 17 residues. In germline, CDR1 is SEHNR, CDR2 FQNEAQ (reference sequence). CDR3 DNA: TGTGCCAGCAGCGGACCGGGACAGGACCAACTGTGCTATGGCTACACCTTC. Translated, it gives CASSGPGQDQLCYGYTF.

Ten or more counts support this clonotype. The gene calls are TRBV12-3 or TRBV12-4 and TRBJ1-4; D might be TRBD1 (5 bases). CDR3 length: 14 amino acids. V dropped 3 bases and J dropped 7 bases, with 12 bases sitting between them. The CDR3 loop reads CASSFDPGGEKLFF. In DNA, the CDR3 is TGTGCCAGCAGTTTTGATCCGGGGGGTGAAAAACTGTTTTTT.

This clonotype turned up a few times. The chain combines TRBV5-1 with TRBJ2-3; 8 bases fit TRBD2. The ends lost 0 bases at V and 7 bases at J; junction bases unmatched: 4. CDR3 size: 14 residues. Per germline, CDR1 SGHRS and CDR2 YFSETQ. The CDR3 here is CASSLAGGPNTQYF. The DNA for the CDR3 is TGCGCCAGCAGCTTGGCGGGGGGGCCGAATACGCAGTATTTT.

In DNA form, the CDR3 reads TGTGCCATCAGTGAGGGTGTTAGCGGGGGCTACGAGCAGTACTTC. Amino acid sequence: CAISEGVSGGYEQYF. The genes are TRBV10-3 and TRBJ2-7, with 9 bases lining up with TRBD2. Unmatched junction bases numbered 5, after V lost 2 bases and J lost 3 bases. The germline gives CDR1 ENHRY, CDR2 SYGVKD. This CDR3 comprises 15 residues.

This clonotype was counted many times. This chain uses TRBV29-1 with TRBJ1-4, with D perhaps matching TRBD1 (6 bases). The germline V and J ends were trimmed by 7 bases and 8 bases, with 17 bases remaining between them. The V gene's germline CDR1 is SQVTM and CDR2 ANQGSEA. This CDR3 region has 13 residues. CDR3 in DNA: TGCAGCGCCTCCGGGACACTCGTGGAAAAACTGTTTTTT. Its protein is CSASGTLVEKLFF.

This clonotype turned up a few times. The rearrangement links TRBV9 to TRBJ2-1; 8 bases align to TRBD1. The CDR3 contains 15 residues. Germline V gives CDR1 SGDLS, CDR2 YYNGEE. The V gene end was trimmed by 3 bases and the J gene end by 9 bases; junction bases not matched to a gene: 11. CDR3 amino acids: CASSESGTGIPEQFF. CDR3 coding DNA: TGTGCCAGCAGCGAATCCGGGACAGGCATCCCTGAGCAGTTCTTC.

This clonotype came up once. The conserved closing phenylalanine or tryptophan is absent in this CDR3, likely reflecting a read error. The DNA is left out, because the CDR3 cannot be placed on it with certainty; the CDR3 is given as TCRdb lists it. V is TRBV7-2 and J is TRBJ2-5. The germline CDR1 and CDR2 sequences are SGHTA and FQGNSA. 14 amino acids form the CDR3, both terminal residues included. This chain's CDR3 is CASSLAGRSYTFGS.

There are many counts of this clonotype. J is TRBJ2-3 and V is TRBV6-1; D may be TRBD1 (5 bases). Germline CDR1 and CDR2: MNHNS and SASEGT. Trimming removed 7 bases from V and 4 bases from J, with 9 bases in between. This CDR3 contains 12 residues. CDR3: CASTQGPDTQYF. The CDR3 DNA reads TGTGCCAGCACCCAGGGCCCAGATACGCAGTATTTT.

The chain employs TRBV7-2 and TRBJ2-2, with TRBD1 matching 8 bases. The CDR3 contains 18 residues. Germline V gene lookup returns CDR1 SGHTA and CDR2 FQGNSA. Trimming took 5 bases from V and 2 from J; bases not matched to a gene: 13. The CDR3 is CASSLSQGATGNTGELFF. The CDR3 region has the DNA TGTGCCAGCAGCCTTAGTCAGGGGGCAACGGGAAACACCGGGGAGCTGTTTTTT.

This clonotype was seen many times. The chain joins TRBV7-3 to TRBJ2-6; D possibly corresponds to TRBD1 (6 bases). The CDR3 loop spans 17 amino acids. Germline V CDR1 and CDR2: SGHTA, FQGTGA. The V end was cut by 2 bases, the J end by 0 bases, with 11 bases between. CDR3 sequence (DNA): TGTGCCAGCAGCTTAGGGGGCCCCCACTCTGGGGCCAACGTCCTGACTTTC. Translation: CASSLGGPHSGANVLTF.

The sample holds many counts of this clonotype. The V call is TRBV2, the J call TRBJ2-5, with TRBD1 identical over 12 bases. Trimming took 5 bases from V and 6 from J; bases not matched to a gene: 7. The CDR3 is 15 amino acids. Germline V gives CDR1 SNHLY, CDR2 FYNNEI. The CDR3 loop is CASSSGTGGEKTQYF. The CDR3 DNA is TGTGCCAGCAGTTCCGGGACAGGGGGCGAAAAGACCCAGTACTTC. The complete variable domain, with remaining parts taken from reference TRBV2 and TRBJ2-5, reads EPEVTQTPSHQVTQMGQEVILRCVPISNHLYFYWYRQILGQKVEFLVSFYNNEISEKSEIFDDQFSVERPDGSNFTLKIRSTKLEDSAMYFCASSSGTGGEKTQYFGPGTRLLVL.

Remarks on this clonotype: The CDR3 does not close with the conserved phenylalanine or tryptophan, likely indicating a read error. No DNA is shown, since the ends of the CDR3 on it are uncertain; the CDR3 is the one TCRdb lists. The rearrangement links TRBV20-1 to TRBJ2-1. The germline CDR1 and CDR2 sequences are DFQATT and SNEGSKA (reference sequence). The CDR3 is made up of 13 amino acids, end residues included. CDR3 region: CSAYGSSYNELRI.

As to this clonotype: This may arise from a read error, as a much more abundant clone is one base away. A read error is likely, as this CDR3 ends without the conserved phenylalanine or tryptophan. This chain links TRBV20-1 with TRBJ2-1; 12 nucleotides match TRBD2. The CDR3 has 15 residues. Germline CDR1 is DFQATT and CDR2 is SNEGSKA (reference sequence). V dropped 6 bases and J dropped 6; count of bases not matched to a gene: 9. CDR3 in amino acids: CSASPGLAGPNEQFS. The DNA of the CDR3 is TGCAGTGCCAGCCCGGGACTAGCGGGCCCCAATGAGCAGTTCTCC.

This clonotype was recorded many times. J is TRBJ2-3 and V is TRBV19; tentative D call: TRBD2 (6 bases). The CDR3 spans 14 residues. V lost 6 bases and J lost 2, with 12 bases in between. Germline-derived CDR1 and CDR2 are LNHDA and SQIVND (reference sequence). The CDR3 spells CASRPGVNTDTQYF. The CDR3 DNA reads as TGTGCCAGTAGACCGGGAGTAAACACAGATACGCAGTATTTT.

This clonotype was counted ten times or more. CDR3 sequence: CASSLLTGANYGYTF. The CDR3 bases are TGTGCCAGCAGCTTATTGACAGGGGCTAACTATGGCTACACCTTC. This rearrangement joins TRBV7-9 to TRBJ1-2; TRBD1 aligns across 8 bases. Germline V gene lookup returns CDR1 SEHNR and CDR2 FQNEAQ (reference sequence). V lost 2 bases, J lost 0 bases, and 2 bases stayed unmatched. The CDR3 has 15 residues. The full variable domain, in which reference TRBV7-9 and TRBJ1-2 provide the parts outside the CDR3, is DTGVSQNPRHKITKRGQNVTFRCDPISEHNRLYWYRQTLGQGPEFLTYFQNEAQLEKSRLLSDRFSAERPKGSFSTLEIQRTEQGDSAMYLCASSLLTGANYGYTFGSGTRLTVV.

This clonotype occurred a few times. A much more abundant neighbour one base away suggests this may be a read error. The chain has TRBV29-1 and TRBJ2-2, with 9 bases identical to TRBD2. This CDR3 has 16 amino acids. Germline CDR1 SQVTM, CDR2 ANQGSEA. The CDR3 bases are TGCAGCTCTGTGGGCGGGGGGGCCGCGAACGCCGGGGAGCTGTTTTTT. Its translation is CSSVGGGAANAGELFF.